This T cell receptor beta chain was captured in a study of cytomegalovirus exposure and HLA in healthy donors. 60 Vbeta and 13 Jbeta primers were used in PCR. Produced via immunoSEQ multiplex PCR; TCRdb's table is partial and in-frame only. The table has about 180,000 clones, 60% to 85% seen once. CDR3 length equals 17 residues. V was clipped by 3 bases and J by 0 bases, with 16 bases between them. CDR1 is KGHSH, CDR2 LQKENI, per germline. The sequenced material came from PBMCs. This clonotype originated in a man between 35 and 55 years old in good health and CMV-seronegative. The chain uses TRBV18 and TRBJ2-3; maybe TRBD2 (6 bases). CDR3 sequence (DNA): TGTGCCAGCTCACCCCCGAGGGCTAGCGCTAGCACAGATACGCAGTATTTT. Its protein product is CASSPPRASASTDTQYF.